This T cell receptor beta chain emerged from a study of T-cell memory formation after mild COVID-19. Study details: Each donor largely had its own TCR clusters.

In this sample, this clonotype turned up once. Its antigen is as yet unknown. Regarding the study as a whole: There was a balanced CD4/CD8 profile in clones contracting day 15 to 85, and later expanders leaned CD4+.

CDR3 size: 12 residues. The V end was cut by 2 bases, the J end by 6 bases, with 8 bases between. Via MiXCR, TCRdb re-called the 5' RACE reads, giving one row per CDR3 protein. The data show fewer than 150,000 distinct CDR3 sequences, about a fifth seen once. The source of this sequence is a man aged 18 to 30 who had mild COVID-19 (a few samples of this study predate the infection). Cell type and time point are not known. The genes are TRBV12-3 or TRBV12-4 and TRBJ2-7, with a possible D match to TRBD1 (6 bases). Sequenced input: PBMCs or a T cell subset sorted from them (not recorded which). The CDR3 DNA reads as TGTGCCAGCAGTTTAACAGGGCGCGAGCAGTACTTC. It specifies CASSLTGREQYF.